These T cell receptor beta chains were read from a single sample in a study of T cell responses to AZD1222 COVID-19 vaccine. TCRdb's table, derived via immunoSEQ multiplex PCR, lists solely in-frame clones and lacks some. The table records around 140,000 clones, roughly nine tenths of them present only once. Sequenced here: peripheral blood, sampled 28 days after the second AZD1222 dose. These receptors were taken from an adult who received the AZD1222 COVID-19 vaccine. CDR3s include the opening cysteine and the closing phenylalanine or tryptophan. D genes are given only for firm matches. Size values are once, few and many counts, or a class for expanded clones, and some rows have none.

d_call	v_call	cdr3_length	clone_size	j_call	cdr3_aa	cdr3_nt
TRBD2	TRBV27	16	-	TRBJ2-7	CASSLNAGGPVHEQYF	TGTGCCAGCAGTTTAAATGCGGGAGGGCCGGTCCACGAGCAGTACTTC
TRBD1	TRBV28	14	-	TRBJ1-1	CASSQHTGGTEAFF	TGTGCCAGCAGTCAACATACAGGGGGGACTGAAGCTTTCTTT
TRBD1	TRBV30	12	-	TRBJ1-5	CASRQGDQPQHF	TGTGCCTCCAGGCAGGGGGATCAGCCCCAGCATTTT
TRBD2	TRBV7-6	22	-	TRBJ2-7	CASSLSTGRLAGSWGSPYEQYF	TGTGCCAGCAGCTTATCCACGGGAAGACTAGCGGGATCCTGGGGCAGCCCCTACGAGCAGTACTTC
TRBD1	TRBV7-2	15	-	TRBJ1-1	CASSPGRQGFTEAFF	TGTGCCAGCAGCCCGGGGAGACAGGGATTCACTGAAGCTTTCTTT
-	TRBV12-3/TRBV12-4	13	-	TRBJ2-7	CASSFGQNYEQYF	TGTGCCAGCAGTTTTGGCCAGAACTACGAGCAGTACTTC
-	TRBV18	15	-	TRBJ1-5	CASSPTTAINQPQHF	TGTGCCAGCTCACCAACTACCGCGATCAATCAGCCCCAGCATTTT
TRBD1	TRBV29-1	15	-	TRBJ1-2	CSVEPNRGTVYGYTF	TGCAGCGTTGAACCAAACAGGGGAACAGTCTATGGCTACACCTTC
-	TRBV12-3/TRBV12-4	13	-	TRBJ1-3	CASSRTSGNTIYF	TGTGCCAGCAGTAGGACTTCTGGAAACACCATATATTTT
-	TRBV6-5	13	-	TRBJ1-1	CASIGVGGRAAFF	TGTGCCAGCATAGGGGTAGGAGGACGGGCGGCTTTCTTT
TRBD2	TRBV5-1	15	-	TRBJ2-1	CASSLTSGSYNEQFF	TGCGCCAGCAGCTTGACTAGCGGTTCCTACAATGAGCAGTTCTTC
TRBD1	TRBV7-9	15	-	TRBJ2-2	CASSRRTGRPRELFF	TGTGCCAGCAGCCGGAGGACAGGTCGACCCCGGGAGCTGTTTTTT
TRBD1	TRBV6-1	14	-	TRBJ2-5	CASSDGTGEETQYF	TGTGCCAGCAGTGACGGGACAGGGGAAGAGACCCAGTACTTC
TRBD1	TRBV6-1	13	-	TRBJ1-1	CASSDQGAGEAFF	TGTGCCAGCAGTGACCAGGGGGCCGGGGAAGCTTTCTTT
-	TRBV9	14	once	TRBJ2-1	CASSVWDAGNEQFF	TGTGCCAGCAGCGTATGGGACGCCGGCAATGAGCAGTTCTTC
-	TRBV4-1	13	-	TRBJ1-1	CASSPMSNTEAFF	TGCGCCAGCAGCCCGATGTCTAACACTGAAGCTTTCTTT
-	TRBV7-6	17	-	TRBJ2-2	CASSLTGGTGPTGELFF	TGTGCCAGCAGCTTAACGGGGGGGACAGGGCCTACCGGGGAGCTGTTTTTT
TRBD2	TRBV5-5	18	-	TRBJ2-1	CASSRYTSGRDIVDEQFF	TGTGCCAGCAGCCGTTACACTAGCGGGAGGGACATAGTCGATGAGCAGTTCTTC